A selection of T cell receptor beta chains follows, all from one sample in a study of blood T cell repertoires in COVID-19. Method: immunoSEQ multiplex PCR; TCRdb's copy keeps in-frame clones and lacks some. The repertoire consists of approximately 200,000 clones, with roughly 80% occurring once and the leading ten covering roughly 5%. The sequenced sample consisted of peripheral blood. The source is a human donor in a cohort sampled during active COVID-19. Each CDR3 is given with its conserved first and last residue. D genes are given only for firm matches. Some rows have no size entry. The others give once, few or many, or a class for an expanded clone.

d_call	j_call	clone_size	v_call	cdr3_nt	cdr3_aa
NA	TRBJ1-2	NA	TRBV20-1	TGCAGTGCTAGTCCCATGGGCAGCTTTTTTAACTATGGCTACACCTTC	CSASPMGSFFNYGYTF
NA	TRBJ2-3	NA	TRBV7-2	TGTGCCAGCAGCTTACAAAGCCAAAACCTGAGAACAGATACGCAGTATTTT	CASSLQSQNLRTDTQYF
NA	TRBJ1-6	NA	TRBV7-2	TGTGCCAGCAGCTTATTCAGCGGACGGCGTCTTACGGATTCACCCCTCCACTTT	CASSLFSGRRLTDSPLHF
NA	TRBJ1-2	NA	TRBV19	TGTGCCAGTAGTCAAGTCGGCAGGGGCGCAGGCTATGGCTACACCTTC	CASSQVGRGAGYGYTF
NA	TRBJ1-4	few	TRBV3-1/TRBV3-2	TGTGCCAGCAGCCCTCTGTTTTTT	CASSPLFF
TRBD1	TRBJ2-3	NA	TRBV5-1	TGCGCCAGCAGCTCCGGGACAGGGGAACTCACAGATACGCAGTATTTT	CASSSGTGELTDTQYF
TRBD1	TRBJ2-1	few	TRBV27	TGTGCCAGCAGCCCCGGACAGGGTCGTCCGGGCTACAATGAGCAGTTCTTC	CASSPGQGRPGYNEQFF
NA	TRBJ2-4	NA	TRBV19	TGTGCCAGTAACCAGCAGGGATTGGCCAAAAACATTCAGTACTTC	CASNQQGLAKNIQYF
NA	TRBJ1-2	NA	TRBV5-1	TGCGCCAGCAGCCGGGACATCCTCTACTATGGCTACACCTTC	CASSRDILYYGYTF
TRBD2	TRBJ2-1	NA	TRBV19	TGTGCCAGTAGTATGGGGGGGAACTCCTACAATGAGCAGTTCTTC	CASSMGGNSYNEQFF
TRBD1	TRBJ2-1	NA	TRBV9	TGTGCCAGCAGCGTAGACGGGACAGGTACCTACAATGAGCAGTTCTTC	CASSVDGTGTYNEQFF
TRBD1	TRBJ1-2	NA	TRBV5-4	TGTGCCAGCAGCTTGAACAGGGGGCTAGTTCGGGTTGGCTACACCTTC	CASSLNRGLVRVGYTF
TRBD2	TRBJ2-7	once	TRBV5-4	TGTGCCAGCAGCTTCAGCGGGAGCTCCTACGAGCAGTACTTC	CASSFSGSSYEQYF
TRBD1	TRBJ1-2	NA	TRBV19	TGTGCCACAGGACAGGGAAACTATGGCTACACCTTC	CATGQGNYGYTF
TRBD2	TRBJ2-1	NA	TRBV13	TGTGCCAGCAGCCGGCGGGCTAAAGCTGGCCCGGGGGGGGTTCGGTCCTACAATGAGCAGTTCTTC	CASSRRAKAGPGGVRSYNEQFF
NA	TRBJ1-5	NA	TRBV5-6	TGTGCCAGCAGCGTTCCCGATCAGCCCCAGCATTTT	CASSVPDQPQHF
TRBD1	TRBJ1-1	NA	TRBV4-2	TGTGCCAGCAGCCAAATCGCTCCGGGACAGATGAACACTGAAGCTTTCTTT	CASSQIAPGQMNTEAFF
TRBD2	TRBJ2-1	few	TRBV28	TGTGCCAGCAGTTTTCCTCTAGCGGGAGTCTCCTACAATGAGCAGTTCTTC	CASSFPLAGVSYNEQFF
NA	TRBJ2-1	NA	TRBV7-2	TGTGCCAGCAGCTCGGCGGGACAGAGATACAATGAGCAGTTCTTC	CASSSAGQRYNEQFF
TRBD2	TRBJ2-3	NA	TRBV19	TGTGCCACCCGACTAGCGGGAGTAGGAACAGATACGCAGTATTTT	CATRLAGVGTDTQYF
NA	TRBJ1-1	NA	TRBV7-8	TGTGCCAGCAGCTTAGCCCTGGGAGGCGCGATTGAAGCTTTCTTT	CASSLALGGAIEAFF
NA	TRBJ1-5	NA	TRBV9	TGTGCCAGCAGCGTAGACGCCAGGGCGAATCAGCCCCAGCATTTT	CASSVDARANQPQHF
TRBD1	TRBJ2-7	NA	TRBV5-1	TGCGCCAGCAGCCGTATACAGGGGGCGCTAGGCTACGAGCAGTACTTC	CASSRIQGALGYEQYF
TRBD1	TRBJ1-1	NA	TRBV5-1	TGCGCCAGCAGCTTTGAAGGACAGGGCTCTGAGGAAGCTTTCTTT	CASSFEGQGSEEAFF
TRBD2	TRBJ2-2	NA	TRBV7-3	TGTGCCAGCAGCTATAGGACTAGCGGAAACACCGGGGAGCTGTTTTTT	CASSYRTSGNTGELFF
NA	TRBJ2-7	NA	TRBV27	TGTGCCAGCAGTTCGCATGGGACTGCTGGTGGGGAGCAGTACTTC	CASSSHGTAGGEQYF
NA	TRBJ2-3	NA	TRBV29-1	TGCAGCGCCGCGGGACTGAGGACGGATACGCAGTATTTT	CSAAGLRTDTQYF
TRBD2	TRBJ2-3	NA	TRBV7-9	TGTGCCAGCAGCTGGGACGGACTAGCGGGAGTTAGCACAGATACGCAGTATTTT	CASSWDGLAGVSTDTQYF
NA	TRBJ2-7	NA	TRBV7-2	TGTGCCAGCAGCTTAGTTTGGGACAAGACCTACGAGCAGTACTTC	CASSLVWDKTYEQYF
NA	TRBJ2-7	NA	TRBV21-1	TGTGCCAGCAGCACCGAGGGACAGTTGTACGAGCAGTACTTC	CASSTEGQLYEQYF
TRBD2	TRBJ2-1	NA	TRBV19	TGTGCCAGTAGTATGAGATCCAGCGGGGGGGTGAATGAGCAGTTCTTC	CASSMRSSGGVNEQFF
TRBD1	TRBJ1-2	NA	TRBV6-5	TGTGCCAGCAGGGAGACAGGGGGCTATGGCTACACCTTC	CASRETGGYGYTF
NA	TRBJ2-1	many	TRBV28	TGTGCCAGCAGTTTCCCGAGAGCGGGACAATCCTACAATGAGCAGTTCTTC	CASSFPRAGQSYNEQFF
NA	TRBJ1-6	NA	TRBV27	TGTGCCAGCAGTCTCAGGCTTCCTAGGGGCAATTCACCCCTCCACTTT	CASSLRLPRGNSPLHF
NA	TRBJ2-7	NA	TRBV3-1/TRBV3-2	TGTGCCAGCGGCGGAGAGGGTGGATTTGGCGAGCAGTACTTC	CASGGEGGFGEQYF
NA	TRBJ2-3	NA	TRBV21-1	TGTGCCAGCAGCAAAGCGGAGATAGCGGGAGGTTTGGGCACAGATACGCAGTATTTT	CASSKAEIAGGLGTDTQYF
TRBD2	TRBJ2-7	NA	TRBV6-2/TRBV6-3	TGTGCCAGCAGTCGGACTAGCGCTACCTACGAGCAGTACTTC	CASSRTSATYEQYF
TRBD1	TRBJ1-2	NA	TRBV20-1	TGCAGTGCTAGTGGGGACAGGAGCTATGGCTACACCTTC	CSASGDRSYGYTF
TRBD2	TRBJ2-7	NA	TRBV11-3	TGTGCCAGCAGCTTACAGAGCGGGGGCGAGCAGTACTTC	CASSLQSGGEQYF
TRBD1	TRBJ2-7	NA	TRBV28	TGTGCCAGCAGTTTCCCTGGGACAGGGGGTCGGGAGCAGTACTTC	CASSFPGTGGREQYF
TRBD1	TRBJ2-1	NA	TRBV6-5	TGTGCCAGCAGACCGAGACAGGGGGCCTACAATGAGCAGTTCTTC	CASRPRQGAYNEQFF
NA	TRBJ2-4	NA	TRBV14	TGTGCCAGCAGCCAAGATCTCGGCGGCCCCGTCAGTGACATTCAGTACTTC	CASSQDLGGPVSDIQYF
NA	TRBJ1-6	few	TRBV18	TGTGCCAGCTCACAGTACGAGAATTCACCCCTCCACTTT	CASSQYENSPLHF
NA	TRBJ2-7	NA	TRBV9	TGTGCCAGCAGCTCCATAAGCCACGAGCAGTACTTC	CASSSISHEQYF
TRBD2	TRBJ2-7	once	TRBV6-5	TGTGCCAGCAGTCCCTGGACTAGCGGGAGCTACGAGCAGTACTTC	CASSPWTSGSYEQYF
NA	TRBJ2-6	NA	TRBV12-3/TRBV12-4	TGTGCCAGCAGCTACGGGGCCAACGTCCTGACTTTC	CASSYGANVLTF
NA	TRBJ1-4	NA	TRBV5-1	TGCGCCAGCAGCTTGGGACTTTCAACTAATGAAAAACTGTTTTTT	CASSLGLSTNEKLFF
TRBD1	TRBJ2-7	NA	TRBV28	TGTGCCAGCAGACACCGGGACAGTTCCTACGAGCAGTACTTC	CASRHRDSSYEQYF
NA	TRBJ2-1	NA	TRBV4-3	TGCGCCAGCAGCCAACAACCCGGGCGGGTCTCCTACAATGAGCAGTTCTTC	CASSQQPGRVSYNEQFF
NA	TRBJ2-7	NA	TRBV5-8	TGTGCCAGCAGCTTAAAACAGTCCGACGAGCAGTACTTC	CASSLKQSDEQYF
TRBD1	TRBJ2-3	NA	TRBV9	TGTGCCAGCAGCGTAGGGACAGGGACAGATACGCAGTATTTT	CASSVGTGTDTQYF
TRBD2	TRBJ2-1	NA	TRBV5-6	TGTGCCAGCAGCTTAGCGGGAGGGCCGAACAATGAGCAGTTCTTC	CASSLAGGPNNEQFF